Following are 17 T cell receptor beta chains from one sample sequenced in a study of PD-1 blockade in classical Hodgkin lymphoma. The assay was immunoSEQ multiplex PCR, and TCRdb's table has in-frame clones only and misses some. The sample has 70,000 or so clones; roughly 92% are singletons. Time point denoted: newly diagnosed, previously untreated cHL patient sample. The sample comprised peripheral blood mononuclear cells (PBMCs). The receptors stem from a human donor with classical Hodgkin lymphoma.

The V and J genes are TRBV2 and TRBJ2-5; unclear D gene. Trimming shortened V by 8 bases and J by 0 bases, and 7 bases separated the two germline ends. Germline CDR1 reads SNHLY; CDR2 reads FYNNEI. The CDR3 extends over 12 amino acids. CDR3 sequence: CASGTDQETQYF. CDR3 DNA: TGTGCCAGCGGTACAGACCAAGAGACCCAGTACTTC.

This chain connects TRBV10-3 to TRBJ1-1; D is perhaps TRBD1 (5 bases). Trimming removed 6 bases at V and 5 bases at J, with 10 bases between. The germline V gene has CDR1 ENHRY and CDR2 SYGVKD. The CDR3 is 12 residues long. In nucleotides, the CDR3 is TGTGCCATCAGCGGGGCGAGAACTGAAGCTTTCTTT. Translation: CAISGARTEAFF.

This clone was picked up one time. The chain couples TRBV7-8 to TRBJ1-4; 10 bases are a match to TRBD1. V gave up 5 bases and J gave up 8 bases; unmatched junction bases: 5. The CDR3 extends over 14 amino acids. CDR1 is SGHVS and CDR2 is FQNEAQ in the germline V gene. The CDR3 loop is CASSRRDRGEKLFF. The CDR3 DNA reads as TGTGCCAGCAGCCGCCGGGACAGGGGAGAAAAACTGTTTTTT.

The J gene is TRBJ2-5, the V gene TRBV5-1, with D maybe TRBD1 (6 bases). V lost 2 bases and J lost 7, with 21 bases in between. Germline loops: CDR1 SGHRS, CDR2 YFSETQ. The CDR3 has 16 residues. For the CDR3, the DNA is TGCGCCAGCAGCTTCATTGGGACACCGCAAAAAGTGACCCAGTACTTC. This translates into CASSFIGTPQKVTQYF.

V and J are TRBV19 and TRBJ1-2, with D tentatively TRBD1 (5 bases). CDR3 size: 15 residues. Germline CDR1 is LNHDA and CDR2 is SQIVND (reference sequence). Trimming took off 0 bases at V and 3 bases at J, with 11 bases between the two ends. CDR3 protein: CASSIEVDTYYGYTF. The DNA of the CDR3 is TGTGCCAGTAGTATAGAAGTGGACACCTACTATGGCTACACCTTC.

V usage is TRBV6-1 and J usage is TRBJ2-5; D is uncertain. The CDR3 consists of 14 residues. V was trimmed by 1 base and J by 4 bases, leaving 10 bases between them. Germline V gene sequence: CDR1 MNHNS, CDR2 SASEGT. Written as DNA, the CDR3 is TGTGCCAGCAGTGAAGTTAGACTCCGAGAGACCCAGTACTTC. Translated: CASSEVRLRETQYF.

This chain connects TRBV18 to TRBJ2-1; D might be TRBD2 (6 bases). Deletions cut 4 bases from V and 7 bases from J, with 17 bases between. This CDR3 contains 15 residues. Germline V lookup: CDR1 KGHSH, CDR2 LQKENI. The CDR3, as DNA: TGTGCCAGCTCACTTCCTCGGGGGAGGTTAAATGAGCAGTTCTTC. This translates into CASSLPRGRLNEQFF.

The V call is TRBV2, the J call TRBJ1-1; D uncertain. The CDR3 loop spans 13 amino acids. The V and J ends lost 3 bases and 5 bases respectively, with 10 bases between them. Germline CDR1 reads SNHLY; CDR2 reads FYNNEI. The CDR3 region has the DNA TGTGCCAGCAGTGAGGCGCAGGCAACTGAAGCTTTCTTT. This encodes CASSEAQATEAFF.

The V call is TRBV4-3, the J call TRBJ1-2; D is uncertain. The germline gives CDR1 LGHNA, CDR2 YSLEER. This CDR3 is built from 14 residues. V was shortened by 1 base and J by 8 bases, with 14 bases between the two germline ends. This CDR3 is CASSQAWEGLGYTF. The CDR3 DNA follows: TGCGCCAGCAGCCAAGCCTGGGAAGGCCTAGGCTACACCTTC.

The rearrangement links TRBV15 to TRBJ2-2, with D maybe TRBD1 (6 bases). Germline V gene lookup returns CDR1 LNHNV and CDR2 YYDKDF (reference sequence). The CDR3 has 14 amino acids. The V end lost 6 bases, the J end lost 7 bases, and 15 bases lay between the germline ends. CDR3 residues: CATSSTGFVGELFF. The CDR3, as DNA: TGTGCCACCAGTAGTACAGGGTTTGTCGGGGAGCTGTTTTTT.

The genes are TRBV6-5 and TRBJ2-1; TRBD1 matches at 7 bases. Germline V gene sequence: CDR1 MNHEY, CDR2 SVGAGI. The CDR3 spans 13 residues. The ends lost 11 bases at V and 0 bases at J; junction bases unmatched: 4. CDR3 amino acids: CAARGSSYNEQFF. In DNA form, the CDR3 reads TGTGCCGCCAGGGGGAGCTCCTACAATGAGCAGTTCTTC.

The genes are TRBV10-3 and TRBJ1-1; D may be TRBD1 (5 bases). This CDR3 is 15 amino acids long. Looked up from germline, CDR1 is ENHRY and CDR2 is SYGVKD. V shed 2 bases and J shed 2 bases, with 12 bases lying between them. CDR3 protein: CAISETDTGNTEAFF. CDR3 in DNA: TGTGCCATCAGTGAGACCGACACAGGTAACACTGAAGCTTTCTTT.

This chain connects TRBV11-3 to TRBJ2-1; perhaps TRBD2 as D (5 bases). CDR1 is SGHNT and CDR2 is YENEEA in the germline V gene. CDR3 length: 12 amino acids. Trimming pared 1 base from V and 15 bases from J, leaving 13 bases between. The CDR3 is CASSLVDGIVFF. DNA for the CDR3: TGTGCCAGCAGCTTAGTGGACGGGATTGTGTTCTTC.

The chain combines TRBV11-2 with TRBJ2-2, with TRBD1 as a possible D gene (6 bases). This CDR3 comprises 15 residues. The V end lost 6 bases, the J end lost 0 bases, and 11 bases lay between the germline ends. CDR1 is SGHAT and CDR2 is FQNNGV in the germline V gene. This CDR3 is CASRWTESNTGELFF. As DNA, the CDR3 is TGTGCCAGCAGGTGGACAGAATCGAACACCGGGGAGCTGTTTTTT.

The CDR3: CASSLAQISNTEAFF. DNA of the CDR3: TGTGCCAGCAGCTTAGCTCAGATTTCGAACACTGAAGCTTTCTTT. The gene calls are TRBV7-2 and TRBJ1-1; no firm D call. This CDR3 has 15 residues. Germline values: CDR1 SGHTA, CDR2 FQGNSA. The V gene lost 0 bases and the J gene lost 1 base, with 9 bases spanning the gap.

V gene TRBV7-9 combines with J gene TRBJ1-4; 7 bases align to TRBD1. Trimming at V came to 1 base and at J to 8 bases, leaving 4 bases not matched to a gene. CDR3 length equals 14 residues. Per germline, CDR1 SEHNR and CDR2 FQNEAQ (reference sequence). CDR3 DNA: TGTGCCAGCAGCTTAGACAGGGGTCGGGAAAAACTGTTTTTT. This gives the protein CASSLDRGREKLFF.

The chain carries TRBV7-2 and TRBJ1-5, with D unresolved. V dropped 4 bases and J dropped 11 bases, with 9 bases sitting between them. Germline CDR1 is SGHTA and CDR2 is FQGNSA. The CDR3 covers 11 residues. The CDR3 region is CASSSAMAQHF. CDR3 nucleotides: TGTGCCAGCAGCTCCGCGATGGCCCAGCATTTT.